The T cell receptor (beta chain) under discussion was sequenced for a study of T cells in Graves' hyperthyroidism and ophthalmopathy. This clonotype was observed at least ten times. As yet, its antigen is unknown. Study findings and constraints: The model anticipated ophthalmopathy a median approximately 6.5 months pre-onset. Most thyroid clonotypes with frequency above 0.001 were detected in blood.

Newly diagnosed hyperthyroidism patients aged 18 to 65 years had disease lasting under 2 months. The PBMCs were sourced from fresh peripheral blood (about 10 ml). The investigators amplified TCR beta CDR3 regions from RNA transcripts. The HTBI primer set drove a first-round RT-PCR of the TCR CDR3. A single record per CDR3 protein comes from TCRdb applying MiXCR to the multiplex PCR reads. This table holds 250,000 to 300,000 distinct CDR3 sequences, roughly 15% found once. This TCR was sampled from a woman in her thirties or forties with Graves' hyperthyroidism. Sequences were obtained from blood.

This CDR3 is CASSPEAGNEQFF. The CDR3 coding sequence is TGTGCCAGCAGCCCCGAGGCCGGGAATGAGCAGTTCTTC. The rearrangement links TRBV13 to TRBJ2-1, with D uncertain. From germline, CDR1 is PRHDT and CDR2 FYEKMQ (reference sequence). Trimming took off 5 bases at V and 7 bases at J, with 12 bases between the two ends. This CDR3 comprises 13 residues.